This record looks at one T cell receptor beta chain sequence and its context. It lacks a known antigen. Base qualities are not at hand, and no much larger clone is one base apart. One collaborating source in Seattle enrolled patients while the patients were actively infected and followed the patients over time throughout the course of disease. Each collaborating institution followed its own protocols to collect whole blood in K2EDTA tubes. For TCRbeta analysis, collaborator samples were shipped as frozen whole blood, as isolated PBMCs, or as DNA extracted from either sample type. This record comes from a study of blood T cell repertoires in COVID-19 (dated by TCRdb to 2018 to 2021). About the study as a whole: Samples covering the acute and convalescent phases of COVID-19 were provided by collaborators in the United States, Italy and Spain. Subjects who had been exposed to COVID-19, were actively infected with it, or had recovered from it provided the deeply sampled blood TCRbeta repertoires that made up the dataset. The repertoires were released in a freely available public database intended as a resource for research on the immune response to SARS-CoV-2. Sample metadata almost always included a de-identified subject ID, COVID-19 status, age in years and sex. Where available, HLA class I and class II types were taken from metadata supplied by the sample provider and were not determined by assay-based typing. The samples were drawn from the first 160 participants of the ongoing ImmuneRACE study and from 950 to 1,500 subjects provided by 6 global collaborators. The material from the prospective study consisted of cDNA or gDNA derived from T cells, B-cell-depleted T cells, or PBMCs.

What the research found in general, with its limitations: Clinical and demographic metadata were provided uncurated, with the amount varying by source and participant.

The CDR3 has 17 amino acids, counting the end cysteine and phenylalanine. Of all the DNA, just the CDR3 is kept, 51 bases in frame from base 1. According to the germline V gene (reference sequence), CDR1 reads GTSNPN and CDR2 reads SVGIG. Ends trimmed: V by 7 bases, J by 1 base; bases unmatched to a gene: 11. The immunoSEQ Assay, a bias-controlled multiplex PCR, was used to amplify TCRbeta CDR3 regions from genomic DNA. Concerning the study's data processing: The number of nucleated cells in each sample was estimated by amplification of reference gene primers within the assay. Sequence reads were collapsed and filtered to measure the absolute abundance of every unique TCRbeta CDR3 rearrangement. For each sample, productive Simpson clonality was calculated by taking the square root of Simpson's diversity index across productive rearrangements. In its TCRdb copy, this immuneACCESS table keeps in-frame sequences only and misses some clones. Where compared with another copy, unresolved V genes explain less than half of these, and the others have no known cause. Clonal size and the V and J genes are those of that table, whereas D and trimming came from the DNA. The sample includes about 320,000 clones, with just under 90% observed a single time. Roughly 11% of the sample lies in the top ten.

The sequence came from a woman between 25 and 40 years old with COVID-19, enrolled during active disease. The sequence is built from TRBV30 and TRBJ1-5; 12 central nucleotides agree with TRBD1. The specimen was peripheral blood. The CDR3 sequence is CASSEGQGAVSNQPQHF. The DNA sequence is given as TGTGCCTCCTCGGAGGGACAGGGGGCGGTGAGCAATCAGCCCCAGCATTTT.